This T cell receptor (beta chain) was identified in a study of PD-1 blockade in mismatch repair-deficient tumors. Overall study findings and caveats: Tumor-resident clones, often undetectable pretreatment in blood, expanded then contracted after pembrolizumab.

The CDR3 length is 14 residues. Repertoires were generated with immunoSEQ multiplex PCR, while TCRdb's copy carries only in-frame clones and drops some. This sample has about 15,000 clones, with under 90% found just once. The time point is: roughly 10-day in vitro stimulation with candidate neoantigen peptide 5. TCRs were sequenced from three patients responding to pembrolizumab. A roughly 11-day in vitro culture was run per each of seven reactive peptides. An identically run culture lacking peptide was the fold-change baseline. Of note for this clone: Its antigen remains unidentified.

The source material was cells cultured in vitro, sampled from a patient treated with pembrolizumab. The chain couples TRBV21-1 to TRBJ2-7; the DNA was not used to check the table's D call, TRBD1. TRBV21-1 is a known pseudogene. This TCR was sampled from an adult with mismatch repair-deficient cancer. The CDR3 loop reads CASSKARTAYEQYF. In nucleotides, the CDR3 is TGTGCCAGCAGCAAAGCAAGAACAGCCTACGAGCAGTACTTC.